These 13 T cell receptor beta chains share one sample of origin, sequenced in a study of CD8 T cells in ankylosing spondylitis. General study results and limits: A TCR beta motif made of fewer than 10 highly homologous variants seemed typical of ankylosing spondylitis blood.

TCRdb analysed the 5' RACE reads with MiXCR anew, one entry per CDR3 protein. The sample gives about 540,000 distinct CDR3 sequences, about 13% of which show up once; nearly 7% is in the top ten. These TCRs are of unknown antigen specificity. Source material: blood, either unsorted or a sorted T cell fraction (not recorded which). The receptors were sampled from a male donor with ankylosing spondylitis.

This clonotype has only a few counts. Germline is not matched at one junction end, which may reflect a read error. The chain has TRBV7-2 and TRBJ2-1, with TRBD2 matching 12 bases. CDR1 is SGHTA and CDR2 is FQGNSA in the germline V gene. There are 14 residues in the CDR3. CDR3 protein: CASSLAGGAHEQFF. The CDR3, as DNA: TGTGCCAGCAGCCTAGCGGGAGGGGCCCATGAGCAGTTCTTC.

This clonotype was found a few times. The CDR3 spells CASSLETGWKLFF. As DNA, the CDR3 is TGCGCCAGCAGCTTAGAGACAGGGTGGAAACTGTTTTTT. The V and J genes are TRBV5-1 and TRBJ1-4; 7 bases are shared with TRBD1. Germline assignment: CDR1 SGHRS and CDR2 YFSETQ. V lost 2 bases and J lost 11; bases outside the gene matches: 6. The CDR3 is made up of 13 amino acids. The full variable domain, completed using reference TRBV5-1 and TRBJ1-4, is KAGVTQTPRYLIKTRGQQVTLSCSPISGHRSVSWYQQTPGQGLQFLFEYFSETQRNKGNFPGRFSGRQFSNSRSEMNVSTLELGDSALYLCASSLETGWKLFFGSGTQLSVL.

The chain's CDR3 is CASSLDLEWAFF. The DNA of the CDR3 is TGTGCCAGCAGCTTGGACCTCGAGTGGGCTTTCTTT. The rearrangement links TRBV5-5 to TRBJ1-1; no clear D. Trimming removed 0 bases from V and 11 bases from J, with 11 bases in between. The germline CDR1 and CDR2 sequences are SGHKS and YYEKEE (reference sequence). The CDR3 extends over 12 amino acids.

The V and J genes are TRBV5-6 and TRBJ2-3; D remains ambiguous. Trimming stripped 4 bases from V and 1 base from J, with 19 bases between. The CDR3 length is 17 residues. Looked up from germline, CDR1 is SGHDT and CDR2 is YYEEEE. The CDR3 DNA reads TGTGCCAGCAGCAACCGCATTGGCCCCCTCCGCACAGATACGCAGTATTTT. Its protein product is CASSNRIGPLRTDTQYF.

The V and J genes are TRBV6-1 and TRBJ2-7; D unresolved. V gave up 6 bases and J gave up 0 bases, with 6 bases separating them. The CDR3 spans 12 residues. In germline, CDR1 is MNHNS, CDR2 SASEGT. CDR3 sequence (DNA): TGTGCCAGCAGATTGGACTCCTACGAGCAGTACTTC. This translates into CASRLDSYEQYF.

This clonotype was found a few times. V is TRBV24-1 and J is TRBJ2-5; 8 nucleotides match TRBD2. V lost 3 bases and J lost 0; bases outside the gene matches: 2. The CDR3 is 15 residues long. Per the germline V gene, CDR1 is KGHDR and CDR2 is SFDVKD. The CDR3 loop is CATSDMTSDQETQYF. The CDR3 nucleotides are TGTGCCACCAGTGATATGACTAGCGACCAAGAGACCCAGTACTTC.

A few counts support this clonotype. The gene calls are TRBV3-1 and TRBJ1-1, with a tentative D call TRBD1 (5 bases). The CDR3 spans 14 residues. V was trimmed by 4 bases and J by 8 bases, leaving 17 bases between them. CDR1 LGHDT and CDR2 YNNKEL come from the germline V gene (reference sequence). CDR3 DNA: TGTGCCAGCAGCCGAAGGGCGGGGGAAGGGGAAGCTTTCTTT. This codes for CASSRRAGEGEAFF.

The chain is built from TRBV5-1 and TRBJ1-2; D remains ambiguous. V was pared by 3 bases and J by 5 bases, with 11 bases between. The CDR3 runs to 13 residues. The V gene's germline CDR1 is SGHRS and CDR2 YFSETQ. CDR3 sequence (DNA): TGCGCCAGCAGCTCCTCTCCTGGGTATGGCTACACCTTC. Its protein is CASSSSPGYGYTF.

The chain couples TRBV6-1 to TRBJ2-7, with 8 positions matching TRBD1. The CDR3 runs to 14 residues. Germline CDR1 is MNHNS and CDR2 is SASEGT. With 6 bases clipped from V and 5 bases from J, the junction kept 9 bases outside the gene matches. For the CDR3, the DNA is TGTGCCAGCAGCCCGGGACAGGTTATCGACGAGCAGTACTTC. Its protein is CASSPGQVIDEQYF.

The J gene is TRBJ1-4, the V gene TRBV20-1; 7 bases agree with TRBD1. The CDR3 consists of 13 residues. V was pared by 5 bases and J by 8 bases, with 8 bases of the junction left unmatched. Germline CDR1 DFQATT, CDR2 SNEGSKA (reference sequence). The CDR3 loop is CSAPSGQWEKLFF. The CDR3 DNA reads as TGCAGTGCTCCTTCGGGACAGTGGGAAAAACTGTTTTTT.

The chain carries TRBV29-1 and TRBJ1-3; D possibly corresponds to TRBD1 (5 bases). The CDR3 has 14 residues. Trimming stripped 4 bases from V and 8 bases from J, with 18 bases between. CDR1 is SQVTM, CDR2 ANQGSEA, per germline. CDR3 coding DNA: TGCAGCGTTGGGGGCAGGGTGGTAGGGGACACCATATATTTT. Amino acid sequence: CSVGGRVVGDTIYF.

This clonotype turned up a few times. This chain's CDR3 is CSAQGQGGQPQHF. Here the CDR3 DNA reads TGCAGCGCCCAGGGACAGGGAGGTCAGCCCCAGCATTTT. The chain recombines TRBV29-1 with TRBJ1-5; 9 positions agree with TRBD1. The germline CDR1 and CDR2 sequences are SQVTM and ANQGSEA. The CDR3 has 13 amino acids. V was clipped by 7 bases and J by 6 bases; unmatched bases: 7. Drawing the rest from reference TRBV29-1 and TRBJ1-5, the complete variable domain is SAVISQKPSRDICQRGTSLTIQCQVDSQVTMMFWYRQQPGQSLTLIATANQGSEATYESGFVIDKFPISRPNLTFSTLTVSNMSPEDSSIYLCSAQGQGGQPQHFGDGTRLSIL.

This clonotype was detected a few times. The V and J genes are TRBV20-1 and TRBJ2-7; TRBD1 might be the D (6 bases). This CDR3 comprises 15 residues. Looked up from germline, CDR1 is DFQATT and CDR2 is SNEGSKA (reference sequence). V was shortened by 6 bases and J by 0 bases, with 18 bases between the two germline ends. The CDR3 protein is CSANPWTESSYEQYF. Written as DNA, the CDR3 is TGCAGTGCAAACCCTTGGACAGAAAGCTCCTACGAGCAGTACTTC.